This T cell receptor (beta chain) was found in a study of human T cells and chemical hapten exposure. Overall study context: Per-sample variation in TCR yield stemmed mainly from small pooled library volume differences.

Whole-study results and caveats: TCRs exceeding 1 in 1000 frequency stayed unchanged with DPC sensitization.

This clonotype was recorded at least ten times. Its matching antigen is unknown. V gave up 4 bases and J gave up 2 bases, with 17 bases separating them. The CDR3 is 16 amino acids. The germline V gene has CDR1 SGHRS and CDR2 YFSETQ. Unique molecular identifiers were affixed to discrete cDNA molecules within the library. Authors' methods: Samples ranged from roughly 23,224 to 690,600 TCRs, with a median of approximately 100,000. TCRdb reprocessed the reads via MiXCR and lists one record per CDR3 protein. None of the V and J calls come from the authors' own analysis; TCRdb made them. The data show about 120,000 distinct CDR3 sequences, roughly 8.5% seen once. Unseparated into fractions, whole blood served as the source from which total RNA was extracted.

Sample: whole blood. The chain uses TRBV5-1 and TRBJ2-3, with D possibly being TRBD1 or TRBD2 (6 bases each). This TCR was sampled from a human donor in good health. Some clones in this sample may be carry-over from other donors' samples. The DNA for the CDR3 is TGCGCCAGCAGCCCACGGGGGCTCGCGATCACAGATACGCAGTATTTT. Protein product: CASSPRGLAITDTQYF.